The TCR beta chain described here comes from a study of blood T cell repertoires in COVID-19. This CDR3 is 13 amino acids long. V lost 3 bases, J lost 2 bases, and 7 bases lay in between. The germline V gene encodes CDR1 SGHTS and CDR2 YDEGEE. Assay: immunoSEQ multiplex PCR; the TCRdb copy retains only in-frame clones and omits some. The data hold 300,000 to 450,000 clones, with roughly 90% observed a single time. This TCR came from a woman younger than 45 who had been exposed to COVID-19. The rearrangement uses TRBV5-8 and TRBJ2-3; no clear D gene. The sequenced material came from PBMCs or T cells enriched from blood (not recorded which). The DNA of the CDR3 is TGTGCCAGCAGCTCTTACTCCACAGATACGCAGTATTTT. This sequence encodes CASSSYSTDTQYF.